Below are 27 T cell receptor beta chains sequenced from a single sample in a study of blood T cell repertoires in COVID-19. Measured with immunoSEQ multiplex PCR; TCRdb has only the in-frame clones, and not every one. The data contain over 300,000 clones, over 70% of them seen just once; the ten biggest clones take up roughly 1.1%. Source material: peripheral blood. These receptor sequences come from a woman in her forties or fifties with acute or convalescent COVID-19.

The chain employs TRBV11-2 and TRBJ1-1; D perhaps matches TRBD1 (6 bases). The CDR3 is 15 residues long. Per germline, CDR1 SGHAT and CDR2 FQNNGV. V lost 1 base and J lost 5, with 14 bases in between. For the CDR3, the DNA is TGTGCCAGCAGCTTAGTAGGGGGGGCAGGGACTGAAGCTTTCTTT. This encodes CASSLVGGAGTEAFF.

The V gene is TRBV6-2 or TRBV6-3, the J gene TRBJ2-7, with 8 bases aligning to TRBD2. This CDR3 comprises 15 residues. The V and J ends lost 6 bases and 1 base, in that order; junction bases with no gene match: 8. Germline CDR1 is MNHEY and CDR2 is SVGEGT. The CDR3: CASSLERERSYEQYF. The CDR3 DNA sequence: TGTGCCAGCAGCCTAGAGCGGGAGCGGTCCTACGAGCAGTACTTC.

Comment on this clone: Different DNA sequences within this sample yield the same CDR3. V usage is TRBV27 and J usage is TRBJ1-5, with TRBD1 as a possible D gene (6 bases). CDR3 size: 13 residues. Germline V CDR1 and CDR2: MNHEY, SMNVEV (reference sequence). V shed 5 bases and J shed 6 bases, with 11 bases lying between them. CDR3 bases: TGTGCCAGCAGTCTCCAGGGGAGTCAGCCCCAGCATTTT. Its protein product is CASSLQGSQPQHF.

The CDR3 nucleotides read TGTGCCAGCAGCTCGAGAGATACGCAGTATTTT. Its translation is CASSSRDTQYF. This sequence joins TRBV7-2 and TRBJ2-3; D is unclear. CDR1 SGHTA and CDR2 FQGNSA come from the germline V gene. The CDR3 contains 11 residues. Trimming stripped 4 bases from V and 5 bases from J, with 4 bases between.

The chain joins TRBV12-3 or TRBV12-4 to TRBJ1-2, with 10 nucleotides matching TRBD1. Trimming took 6 bases from V and 6 from J; bases not matched to a gene: 4. The CDR3 length is 13 residues. CDR3 protein: CASRLTGGDGYTF. The CDR3 nucleotides read TGTGCCAGCAGGTTGACAGGGGGCGATGGCTACACCTTC.

This clone has only a few counts. V is TRBV10-3 and J is TRBJ2-7; 11 bases align to TRBD1. V shed 11 bases and J 4 bases; nucleotides not matched to a gene: 4. The germline V gene encodes CDR1 ENHRY and CDR2 SYGVKD. The CDR3 is 12 residues long. The CDR3 nucleotides are TGTGCCCCCCGGGACAGGGGGTACGAGCAGTACGTC. Its protein product is CAPRDRGYEQYV.

The rearrangement joins TRBV18 to TRBJ2-4, with unresolved D. Germline lookup yields CDR1 KGHSH and CDR2 LQKENI. V gave up 0 bases and J gave up 6 bases, with 12 bases separating them. The CDR3 totals 15 residues. In DNA, the CDR3 is TGTGCCAGCTCACCACCGGAAATAGCTAGAAACATTCAGTACTTC. Translated: CASSPPEIARNIQYF.

The chain is built from TRBV5-1 and TRBJ1-1, with a possible D match to TRBD1 (5 bases). The CDR3 covers 13 residues. V lost 6 bases to trimming and J lost 1 base, with 10 bases between them. Germline V gene data show CDR1 as SGHRS and CDR2 as YFSETQ. This CDR3 reads CASTREGNTEAFF. The DNA of the CDR3 is TGCGCCAGCACCAGGGAGGGGAACACTGAAGCTTTCTTT.

The chain is built from TRBV6-1 and TRBJ1-1; D uncertain. Trimming removed 2 bases from V and 3 bases from J, with 10 bases in between. CDR1 and CDR2 from the germline V gene are MNHNS and SASEGT. The CDR3 is 14 residues long. This CDR3 reads CASSELLQDTEAFF. The CDR3 DNA sequence: TGTGCCAGCAGTGAACTTTTGCAGGACACTGAAGCTTTCTTT.

The V gene is TRBV7-2, the J gene TRBJ1-5; 10 positions agree with TRBD1. The germline gives CDR1 SGHTA, CDR2 FQGNSA. After removal of 1 base from V and 0 bases from J, the junction contained 0 bases not matched to a gene. The CDR3 is made up of 16 amino acids. The CDR3: CASSLGQGASNQPQHF. CDR3 nucleotide sequence: TGTGCCAGCAGCTTAGGACAGGGGGCTAGCAATCAGCCCCAGCATTTT.

A word on this clone: The same CDR3 arises from other DNA sequences in this sample as well. The chain employs TRBV12-3 or TRBV12-4 and TRBJ1-1; D is unresolved. V gave up 3 bases and J gave up 2 bases, with 7 bases separating them. The CDR3 extends over 13 amino acids. CDR3 in DNA: TGTGCCAGCAGTTTGAGGTCAAACACTGAAGCTTTCTTT. It yields the protein CASSLRSNTEAFF.

The chain carries TRBV5-1 and TRBJ2-5; D might be TRBD1 (5 bases). The CDR3 length is 16 residues. The V and J ends lost 1 base and 5 bases respectively, with 18 bases between them. The germline V gene has CDR1 SGHRS and CDR2 YFSETQ. CDR3 residues: CASSLWQGPGGETQYF. The CDR3 DNA follows: TGCGCCAGCAGCTTGTGGCAGGGCCCCGGTGGGGAGACCCAGTACTTC.

The chain joins TRBV10-3 to TRBJ1-6; D gene ambiguous. The CDR3 is 15 residues long. The ends were cut back, 0 bases at V and 4 bases at J, with 7 bases in the middle. Per germline, CDR1 ENHRY and CDR2 SYGVKD. CDR3 loop: CAISESTTYNSPLHF. In DNA, the CDR3 is TGTGCCATCAGTGAGTCGACGACATATAATTCACCCCTCCACTTT.

J is TRBJ2-2 and V is TRBV5-1; 13 bases are shared with TRBD2. Germline CDR1 reads SGHRS; CDR2 reads YFSETQ. J lost 6 bases, V lost 2 bases, and 4 bases had no gene match. The length of the CDR3 is 16 residues. CDR3 sequence reads: CASSLTSGGASGELFF. In nucleotides, the CDR3 is TGCGCCAGCAGCTTAACTAGCGGGGGGGCGTCCGGGGAGCTGTTTTTT.

The chain recombines TRBV29-1 with TRBJ2-3, with 9 bases aligning to TRBD2. CDR1 and CDR2 from the germline V gene are SQVTM and ANQGSEA. The CDR3 spans 15 residues. V shed 6 bases and J 3 bases; nucleotides not matched to a gene: 10. CDR3 in DNA: TGCAGCGTGGACAGAGCGGGAGGAGCTACAGATACGCAGTATTTT. As protein: CSVDRAGGATDTQYF.

The chain employs TRBV30 and TRBJ2-1; 7 nucleotides agree with TRBD2. V lost 0 bases to trimming and J lost 6 bases; unmatched junction nucleotides: 5. CDR3 size: 14 residues. CDR1 is GTSNPN and CDR2 is SVGIG in the germline V gene (reference sequence). In DNA, the CDR3 is TGTGCCTGGAGTGTACGACTAGCTGGCAATGAGCAGTTCTTC. Protein product: CAWSVRLAGNEQFF.

This clone occurred a few times. The chain has TRBV14 and TRBJ1-1; D gene uncertain. This CDR3 has 15 amino acids. Germline CDR1 reads SGHDN; CDR2 reads FVKESK. V was cut by 1 base and J by 9 bases, with 18 bases left in between. The chain's CDR3 is CASSQATQRGGQAFF. The DNA for the CDR3 is TGTGCCAGCAGCCAAGCAACGCAGCGGGGTGGCCAAGCTTTCTTT.

The chain combines TRBV19 with TRBJ1-2; TRBD1 matches at 7 bases. CDR1 is LNHDA and CDR2 is SQIVND in the germline V gene (reference sequence). This CDR3 is built from 14 residues. With V trimmed by 4 bases and J by 3 bases, 5 bases remained unmatched. The CDR3 nucleotides read TGTGCCAGTAGTACCCGACAGGGCGACTATGGCTACACCTTC. It is translated as CASSTRQGDYGYTF.

The V and J genes are TRBV3-1 (or the pseudogene TRBV3-2) and TRBJ1-4; 9 bases are a match to TRBD1. With 4 bases clipped from V and 8 bases from J, the junction kept 5 bases outside the gene matches. The CDR3 contains 14 residues. Germline CDR1 LGHDT, CDR2 YNNKEL (reference sequence). Here the CDR3 DNA reads TGTGCCAGCAGCCCCGGGACAGGGTACGAAAAACTGTTTTTT. Protein product: CASSPGTGYEKLFF.

The chain is built from TRBV7-2 and TRBJ2-3; D is ambiguous. The germline V gene has CDR1 SGHTA and CDR2 FQGNSA. The CDR3 is 13 residues long. Trimming took off 6 bases at V and 6 bases at J, with 13 bases between the two ends. The CDR3 sequence: CASRRSAGDTQYF. The CDR3 region has the DNA TGTGCCAGCAGGCGCTCAGCCGGGGATACGCAGTATTTT.

The rearrangement uses TRBV12-3 or TRBV12-4 and TRBJ2-7; maybe TRBD1 (5 bases). The length of the CDR3 is 12 residues. Trimming cost V 5 bases and J 4 bases, with 9 bases left between them. The CDR3 region is CASSRQNYEQYV. The DNA for the CDR3 is TGTGCCAGCAGTCGACAGAATTACGAGCAGTACGTC.

This chain uses TRBV24-1 with TRBJ2-3; 7 bases match TRBD2. The CDR3 runs 15 residues. The germline gives CDR1 KGHDR, CDR2 SFDVKD. Trimming cost V 0 bases and J 4 bases; bases outside gene matches: 3. CDR3 loop: CATSDLRAGADTQYF. CDR3 nucleotides: TGTGCCACCAGTGATTTGAGGGCGGGGGCAGATACGCAGTATTTT.

The rearrangement uses TRBV5-5 and TRBJ2-7; D possibly corresponds to TRBD1 (6 bases). The CDR3 sequence is 13 residues long. Germline-derived CDR1 and CDR2 are SGHKS and YYEKEE (reference sequence). Between the trimmed V and J ends, which lost 4 bases and 1 base, there was a span of 9 bases. CDR3 residues: CASSLQGSYEQYV. The DNA of the CDR3 is TGTGCCAGCAGCCTACAGGGTTCCTACGAGCAGTACGTC.

This clone came up once. The V gene is TRBV19, the J gene TRBJ1-6; D is unclear. Looked up from germline, CDR1 is LNHDA and CDR2 is SQIVND (reference sequence). The CDR3 contains 16 residues. Deletions cut 5 bases from V and 5 bases from J, with 16 bases between. The CDR3 region has the DNA TGTGCCAGTAGTTCCTACCACGGGAGAGATAATTCACCCCTCCACTTT. It encodes CASSSYHGRDNSPLHF.

The chain links TRBV4-2 to TRBJ1-2; D is perhaps TRBD1 (5 bases). V was cut by 0 bases and J by 4 bases, with 15 bases left in between. This CDR3 spans 16 amino acids. Germline V lookup: CDR1 LGHNA, CDR2 YNFKEQ. The CDR3 here is CASSQEWAGKGYGYTF. CDR3 nucleotide sequence: TGTGCCAGCAGCCAAGAATGGGCAGGGAAGGGCTATGGCTACACCTTC.

The rearrangement uses TRBV6-6 and TRBJ2-2, with 10 bases fitting TRBD1. CDR3 length: 14 amino acids. Per the germline V gene, CDR1 is MNHNY and CDR2 is SVGAGI (reference sequence). Trimming at V came to 6 bases and at J to 4 bases, leaving 2 bases not matched to a gene. The CDR3 sequence: CASRRTGGTGELFF. The CDR3 nucleotides read TGTGCCAGCAGACGGACAGGGGGCACCGGGGAGCTGTTTTTT.

This chain joins TRBV12-3 or TRBV12-4 and TRBJ2-1; 8 bases line up with TRBD2. V shed 2 bases, J shed 9 bases, and the junction held 3 bases outside the gene matches. CDR3 size: 13 residues. CDR3: CASSLNGGAEQFF. The CDR3, as DNA: TGTGCCAGCAGTTTAAACGGGGGGGCTGAGCAGTTCTTC.